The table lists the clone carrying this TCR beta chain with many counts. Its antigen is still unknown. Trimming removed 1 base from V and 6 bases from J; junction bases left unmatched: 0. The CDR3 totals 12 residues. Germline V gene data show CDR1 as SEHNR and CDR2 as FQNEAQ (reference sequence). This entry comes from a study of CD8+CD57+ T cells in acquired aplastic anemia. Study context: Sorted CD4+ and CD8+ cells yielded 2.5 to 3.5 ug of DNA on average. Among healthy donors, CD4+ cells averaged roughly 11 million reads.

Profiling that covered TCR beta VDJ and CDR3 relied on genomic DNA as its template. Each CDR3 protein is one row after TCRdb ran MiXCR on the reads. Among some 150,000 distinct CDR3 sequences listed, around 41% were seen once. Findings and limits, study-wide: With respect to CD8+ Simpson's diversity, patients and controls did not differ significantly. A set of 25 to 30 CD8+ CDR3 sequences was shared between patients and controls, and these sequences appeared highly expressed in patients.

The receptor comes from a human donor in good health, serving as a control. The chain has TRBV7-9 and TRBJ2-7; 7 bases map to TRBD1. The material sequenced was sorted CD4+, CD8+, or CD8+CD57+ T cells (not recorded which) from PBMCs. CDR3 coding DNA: TGTGCCAGCAGCTTAGACAGGGGCGAGCAGTACTTC. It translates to CASSLDRGEQYF.